The 15 T cell receptor beta chains reported below all come from one sample, sequenced in a study of radiation and T cells in renal cell carcinoma. This table comes from immunoSEQ multiplex PCR, and its TCRdb copy is limited to in-frame clones, with some not included. The sample contains approximately 80,000 clones, about nine tenths of which appear only once. Sample time point: blood 4 weeks post-SBRT, at nephrectomy. Regarding treatment: 15 Gy SBRT to primary tumor, nephrectomy 4 weeks later. The source material was blood, sampled from a patient whose treatment included radiotherapy and nephrectomy. The origin of the receptors is a woman in her 70s with renal cell carcinoma.

The chain recombines TRBV28 with TRBJ1-1; TRBD1 is a possible D gene (5 bases). CDR1 is MDHEN, CDR2 SYDVKM, per germline. V gave up 5 bases and J gave up 2 bases, with 12 bases separating them. The CDR3 runs to 14 residues. The CDR3 DNA sequence: TGTGCCAGCAGTCTATACACAGGTAACACTGAAGCTTTCTTT. This codes for CASSLYTGNTEAFF.

The rearrangement uses TRBV7-8 and TRBJ2-4, with 7 nucleotides matching TRBD1. J gave up 2 bases and V 5 bases, and 6 bases lay outside the gene matches. The CDR3 consists of 15 residues. Looked up from germline, CDR1 is SGHVS and CDR2 is FQNEAQ. The CDR3 sequence is CASSPETGSKNIQYF. The DNA for the CDR3 is TGTGCCAGCAGCCCGGAGACAGGGTCCAAAAACATTCAGTACTTC.

This chain joins TRBV9 and TRBJ2-2, with D perhaps matching TRBD1 (6 bases). CDR1 and CDR2 (germline): SGDLS, YYNGEE. Deletions cut 0 bases from V and 2 bases from J, with 11 bases between. The CDR3 is made up of 16 amino acids. The CDR3 sequence: CASSVGTVFNTGELFF. The CDR3 DNA sequence: TGTGCCAGCAGCGTAGGGACAGTCTTTAACACCGGGGAGCTGTTTTTT.

This clone has just a few counts. The V call is TRBV2, the J call TRBJ1-5, with D hard to call. Trimming stripped 7 bases from V and 6 bases from J, with 13 bases between. This CDR3 is built from 13 residues. Germline V gene data show CDR1 as SNHLY and CDR2 as FYNNEI. CDR3: CASTGPPGQPQHF. CDR3 DNA sequence: TGTGCCAGCACAGGACCCCCGGGTCAGCCCCAGCATTTT.

The chain links TRBV5-4 to TRBJ1-6; 7 bases align to TRBD1. The CDR3 extends over 15 amino acids. V dropped 4 bases and J dropped 6; count of bases not matched to a gene: 7. Per the germline V gene, CDR1 is SGHNT and CDR2 is YYREEE (reference sequence). CDR3 protein: CASSDPTGINSPLHF. CDR3 nucleotides: TGTGCCAGCAGCGACCCGACAGGGATTAATTCACCCCTCCACTTT.

The V gene is TRBV4-2, the J gene TRBJ1-2, with TRBD1 matching 8 bases. Losses at the gene ends were 0 bases for V and 7 bases for J; bases not matched to a gene: 4. The germline gives CDR1 LGHNA, CDR2 YNFKEQ. This CDR3 has 14 amino acids. Here the CDR3 DNA reads TGTGCCAGCAGCCAAGAGGGACAGGTGGTTGGCTACACCTTC. Translating it yields CASSQEGQVVGYTF.

V and J are TRBV6-5 and TRBJ2-4; tentatively, D is TRBD2 (7 bases). Trimming took off 4 bases at V and 3 bases at J, with 13 bases between the two ends. CDR3 size: 15 residues. The germline V gene has CDR1 MNHEY and CDR2 SVGAGI. CDR3 sequence reads: CASSSAGAGKNIQYF. CDR3 DNA sequence: TGTGCCAGCAGTTCGGCGGGGGCGGGCAAAAACATTCAGTACTTC.

The chain recombines TRBV11-1 with TRBJ2-2; 8 bases are a match to TRBD2. Germline V gene sequence: CDR1 SGHAT, CDR2 FQDESV (reference sequence). V lost 5 bases and J lost 1; bases outside the gene matches: 6. The CDR3 is 16 amino acids. In DNA form, the CDR3 reads TGTGCCAGCAGCACCCGGGGGGGATTGAACACCGGGGAGCTGTTTTTT. This translates into CASSTRGGLNTGELFF.

This chain connects TRBV30 to TRBJ2-7, with 8 positions matching TRBD2. Germline V gene data show CDR1 as GTSNPN and CDR2 as SVGIG (reference sequence). The CDR3 consists of 13 residues. J gave up 7 bases and V 4 bases, and 9 bases lay outside the gene matches. CDR3 region: CAWNTGGSREQYF. CDR3 bases: TGTGCCTGGAATACGGGAGGGAGCCGGGAGCAGTACTTC.

The chain recombines TRBV30 with TRBJ1-6; D gene ambiguous. CDR1 is GTSNPN, CDR2 SVGIG, per germline (reference sequence). With 0 bases removed from V and 5 bases from J, the gap between germline ends came to 8 bases. This CDR3 region has 14 residues. The CDR3: CAWSVPQNNSPLHF. The CDR3 DNA reads TGTGCCTGGAGTGTACCACAGAATAATTCACCCCTCCACTTT. The full variable domain, rest sourced from reference TRBV30 and TRBJ1-6, is SQTIHQWPATLVQPVGSPLSLECTVEGTSNPNLYWYRQAAGRGLQLLFYSVGIGQISSEVPQNLSASRPQDRQFILSSKKLLLSDSGFYLCAWSVPQNNSPLHFGNGTRLTVT.

The rearrangement links TRBV7-2 to TRBJ1-3; no firm D call. The CDR3 loop spans 15 amino acids. V was shortened by 0 bases and J by 0 bases, with 6 bases between the two germline ends. Germline V CDR1 and CDR2: SGHTA, FQGNSA. In DNA, the CDR3 is TGTGCCAGCAGCTTAGCGCGGGTCTCTGGAAACACCATATATTTT. This translates into CASSLARVSGNTIYF.

The chain links TRBV7-2 to TRBJ2-7; no firm D call. The CDR3 runs 12 residues. V gave up 1 base and J gave up 2 bases, with 3 bases separating them. The V gene's germline CDR1 is SGHTA and CDR2 FQGNSA. The DNA for the CDR3 is TGTGCCAGCAGCTTAGGGGCCTACGAGCAGTACTTC. Translating gives CASSLGAYEQYF. Based on the CDR3 plus reference TRBV7-2 and TRBJ2-7, the full variable domain is GAGVSQSPSNKVTEKGKDVELRCDPISGHTALYWYRQSLGQGLEFLIYFQGNSAPDKSGLPSDRFSAERTGGSVSTLTIQRTQQEDSAVYLCASSLGAYEQYFGPGTRLTVT.

V and J are TRBV6-5 and TRBJ1-5; D call uncertain. CDR1 and CDR2 from the germline V gene are MNHEY and SVGAGI. CDR3 length: 15 amino acids. Trimming cost V 0 bases and J 2 bases, with 8 bases left between them. CDR3 loop: CASSYSRQGNQPQHF. The CDR3 bases are TGTGCCAGCAGTTACTCGAGGCAGGGCAATCAGCCCCAGCATTTT.

The rearrangement uses TRBV5-1 and TRBJ1-1, with D uncertain. Germline V lookup: CDR1 SGHRS, CDR2 YFSETQ. Trimming pared 2 bases from V and 6 bases from J, leaving 17 bases between. This CDR3 is 15 amino acids long. CDR3 sequence: CASSFYTNGRSEAFF. The CDR3 DNA is TGCGCCAGCAGCTTTTATACTAATGGACGTTCTGAAGCTTTCTTT. Full variable domain (rest looked up from reference TRBV5-1 and TRBJ1-1): KAGVTQTPRYLIKTRGQQVTLSCSPISGHRSVSWYQQTPGQGLQFLFEYFSETQRNKGNFPGRFSGRQFSNSRSEMNVSTLELGDSALYLCASSFYTNGRSEAFFGQGTRLTVV.

The sample holds one count of this clone. The CDR3 coding sequence is TGTGCCAGCAGCTTCGACAGGGCCTCTGGCTACACCTTC. Residues: CASSFDRASGYTF. The chain employs TRBV6-5 and TRBJ1-2; 7 nucleotides agree with TRBD1. Germline CDR1 and CDR2: MNHEY and SVGAGI. CDR3 length: 13 amino acids. J gave up 7 bases and V 6 bases, and 8 bases lay outside the gene matches.